A single sample gave rise to the 15 T cell receptor beta chains below, sequenced in a study of shared clonotypes between healthy human individuals (dated by TCRdb to 2020 to 2021). Library creation used the immunoSEQ multiplex PCR assay. TCRdb stores this immuneACCESS table with in-frame sequences only. Part of the clones is absent; in the studies checked, under half of the shortfall reflects unresolved V genes, and no reason is known for the rest. The sample yields hundreds of thousands of clones; about two thirds were counted once. 1.8% of the sample is held by the ten biggest clonotypes. The sample was memory CD4+ T cells sorted from blood. The cell subset or site label, read with the paper, signifies: CD45RA-negative fraction. Receptors originate from a woman between 25 and 40 years old in good health.

V gene TRBV6-6 combines with J gene TRBJ2-7; D is possibly TRBD2 (5 bases). V was shortened by 5 bases and J by 7 bases, with 15 bases between the two germline ends. The germline V gene encodes CDR1 MNHNY and CDR2 SVGAGI (reference sequence). The CDR3 spans 13 residues. CDR3 region: CASSVIGEREQYF. CDR3 nucleotide sequence: TGTGCCAGCAGTGTTATCGGGGAGAGGGAGCAGTACTTC.

The chain couples TRBV30 to TRBJ1-1, with 7 bases aligning to TRBD1. Losses at the gene ends were 0 bases for V and 4 bases for J; bases not matched to a gene: 8. The CDR3 runs 15 residues. From germline, CDR1 is GTSNPN and CDR2 SVGIG (reference sequence). DNA of the CDR3: TGTGCCTGGAGTGTAATGAGGGGGCCCGTCACTGAAGCTTTCTTT. Protein product: CAWSVMRGPVTEAFF.

As to this clone: Within the sample, other DNA sequences also encode this same CDR3. The chain couples TRBV28 to TRBJ2-7; either TRBD1 or TRBD2 may fit D (5 bases each). Germline lookup yields CDR1 MDHEN and CDR2 SYDVKM. V was cut by 6 bases and J by 0 bases, with 12 bases left in between. This CDR3 has 14 residues. In DNA form, the CDR3 reads TGTGCCAGCAGCGGGGCAGGCGGCTCCTACGAGCAGTACTTC. This sequence encodes CASSGAGGSYEQYF.

The rearrangement links TRBV19 to TRBJ1-5; 8 nucleotides agree with TRBD1. CDR3 length: 16 residues. With V trimmed by 5 bases and J by 5 bases, 11 bases remained unmatched. Germline V CDR1 and CDR2: LNHDA, SQIVND (reference sequence). The CDR3: CASSPQGAGADQPQHF. For the CDR3, the DNA is TGTGCCAGTAGTCCCCAGGGGGCTGGGGCTGATCAGCCCCAGCATTTT.

The genes are TRBV28 and TRBJ2-1; no reliable D call. V lost 6 bases to trimming and J lost 8 bases, with 17 bases between them. The germline V gene encodes CDR1 MDHEN and CDR2 SYDVKM. The CDR3 loop spans 14 amino acids. The CDR3 loop reads CASRTIAETYEQFF. The CDR3 nucleotides are TGTGCCAGCAGGACGATTGCTGAAACGTATGAGCAGTTCTTC.

This clone was seen a handful of times. J is TRBJ2-3 and V is TRBV11-2; 14 bases are a match to TRBD2. CDR3 length: 15 residues. Looked up from germline, CDR1 is SGHAT and CDR2 is FQNNGV. Trimming removed 4 bases from V and 8 bases from J; junction bases left unmatched: 5. The CDR3 sequence is CASSSSGTSGGTQYF. CDR3 nucleotides: TGTGCCAGCAGCTCCTCCGGGACTAGCGGGGGTACGCAGTATTTT.

To note about this clone: Other nucleotide sequences in the sample specify the same CDR3. V usage is TRBV18 and J usage is TRBJ2-2; the D call may be TRBD1 or TRBD2 (5 bases each). The CDR3 is 13 residues long. Germline CDR1 KGHSH, CDR2 LQKENI. The V and J ends lost 3 bases and 6 bases respectively, with 8 bases between them. DNA for the CDR3: TGTGCCAGCTCACCCACGGGGCCCGGGGAGCTGTTTTTT. Translating gives CASSPTGPGELFF.

The CDR3 coding sequence is TGCGCCAGCAGTGAGTTCCAGGGGGCTGAGCAGTTCTTC. Residues: CASSEFQGAEQFF. V is TRBV10-1 and J is TRBJ2-1, with 8 bases lining up with TRBD1. CDR3 length: 13 amino acids. J lost 9 bases, V lost 1 base, and 2 bases had no gene match. Per germline, CDR1 WNHNN and CDR2 SYGVQD (reference sequence).

This chain links TRBV7-3 with TRBJ2-2; D not certain. V lost 10 bases and J 0 bases, leaving 9 bases between the germline ends. This CDR3 has 13 residues. Germline-derived CDR1 and CDR2 are SGHTA and FQGTGA. CDR3 in DNA: TGTGCCACCACACCAACGAACACCGGGGAGCTGTTTTTT. Translating gives CATTPTNTGELFF.

The rearrangement uses TRBV7-2 and TRBJ1-4; D remains unclear. Per the germline V gene, CDR1 is SGHTA and CDR2 is FQGNSA. CDR3 length: 15 residues. V was clipped by 1 base and J by 7 bases, with 13 bases between them. The CDR3 DNA reads as TGTGCCAGCAGCTTAGTCCCAGCAGAGGGTGAAAAACTGTTTTTT. Translating it yields CASSLVPAEGEKLFF.

The V and J genes are TRBV5-1 and TRBJ2-7; 9 positions match TRBD1. Germline V CDR1 and CDR2: SGHRS, YFSETQ. The CDR3 consists of 15 residues. The ends lost 4 bases at V and 0 bases at J; junction bases unmatched: 5. Here the CDR3 reads CASSNDRGNSYEQYF. For the CDR3, the DNA is TGCGCCAGCAGCAACGACAGGGGGAACTCCTACGAGCAGTACTTC.

This chain's CDR3 is CASLSGTRNTGELFF. CDR3 in DNA: TGTGCCAGCTTATCCGGGACACGCAACACCGGGGAGCTGTTTTTT. The V and J genes are TRBV19 and TRBJ2-2, with D possibly TRBD1 on 6 matching bases. Trimming took off 9 bases at V and 2 bases at J, with 16 bases between the two ends. The length of the CDR3 is 15 residues. Germline values: CDR1 LNHDA, CDR2 SQIVND (reference sequence).

This clone was seen a single time. This clone may be a read error of a much larger clone one base away. For the CDR3, the DNA is TGCGCCAGCAGCCCGCGCGCGGATCAGCCCCGGCATTTT. Translating it yields CASSPRADQPRHF. V and J are TRBV4-1 and TRBJ1-5, with D unresolved. This CDR3 is 13 amino acids long. In germline, CDR1 is MGHRA, CDR2 YSYEKL.

The chain joins TRBV29-1 to TRBJ1-3, with a tentative D call TRBD1 (6 bases). The V gene's germline CDR1 is SQVTM and CDR2 ANQGSEA. This CDR3 has 12 amino acids. V dropped 2 bases and J dropped 8 bases, with 10 bases sitting between them. CDR3 in amino acids: CSVEWGADTIYF. Here the CDR3 DNA reads TGCAGCGTTGAATGGGGGGCTGACACCATATATTTT.

The rearrangement links TRBV29-1 to TRBJ2-7; 7 bases match TRBD2. V shed 6 bases and J 5 bases; nucleotides not matched to a gene: 13. CDR3 length equals 14 residues. Per the germline V gene, CDR1 is SQVTM and CDR2 is ANQGSEA. The CDR3 DNA reads TGCAGCGTGCTGCCGGGGGGAGGGGAGGACGAGCAGTACTTC. It codes for CSVLPGGGEDEQYF.